This record looks at one T cell receptor beta chain sequence and its context. Donors in Cohort 3 who had recovered were those with two negative PCRs, healthcare professional clearance, or resolution of their symptoms. Trimming stripped 1 base from V and 3 bases from J, with 12 bases between. The CDR3 has 15 residues. CDR1 and CDR2 (germline): LNHDA, SQIVND (reference sequence). This record belongs to a study of blood T cell repertoires in COVID-19. Study information: Sources were T cells, B-cell-depleted T cells, or PBMCs; the material itself was cDNA or gDNA.

This table comes from immunoSEQ multiplex PCR, and its TCRdb copy is limited to in-frame clones, with some not included. The sample comprises more than 450,000 clones, approximately 90% of which are singletons, and 0.7% rests with the top ten. The sequence was collected from a woman aged 18-35 years who had recovered from COVID-19. This sequence joins TRBV19 and TRBJ1-2; D is perhaps TRBD1 (5 bases). The specimen sequenced was PBMCs or T cells enriched from blood (not recorded which). CDR3 DNA: TGTGCCAGTAGTATAGGGTCAGGGTCGGACTATGGCTACACCTTC. Translated: CASSIGSGSDYGYTF.